This T cell receptor beta chain appears in the sequencing data of a study of T cell responses to AZD1222 COVID-19 vaccine. Notes on the study in general: Compared with day 0, the breadth and depth of the Spike-specific TCR repertoire rose significantly after two doses of AZD1222.

The sample holds one count of this clone. Its antigen is as yet unknown. The assay was immunoSEQ multiplex PCR, and TCRdb's table has in-frame clones only and misses some. The data contain 100,000 to 120,000 clones, around 92% of them singletons. The CDR3 totals 12 residues. Germline CDR1 is LGHDT and CDR2 is YNNKEL (reference sequence). With 1 base removed from V and 9 bases from J, the gap between germline ends came to 9 bases. The rearrangement links TRBV3-1 (or the pseudogene TRBV3-2) to TRBJ1-2, with D uncertain. The sample consisted of peripheral blood, taken on day 0 of AZD1222 vaccination. The source of this sequence is an adult in good health. The CDR3, as DNA: TGTGCCAGCAGCCAAGGAGCAGGAAGCTACACCTTC. As protein: CASSQGAGSYTF.